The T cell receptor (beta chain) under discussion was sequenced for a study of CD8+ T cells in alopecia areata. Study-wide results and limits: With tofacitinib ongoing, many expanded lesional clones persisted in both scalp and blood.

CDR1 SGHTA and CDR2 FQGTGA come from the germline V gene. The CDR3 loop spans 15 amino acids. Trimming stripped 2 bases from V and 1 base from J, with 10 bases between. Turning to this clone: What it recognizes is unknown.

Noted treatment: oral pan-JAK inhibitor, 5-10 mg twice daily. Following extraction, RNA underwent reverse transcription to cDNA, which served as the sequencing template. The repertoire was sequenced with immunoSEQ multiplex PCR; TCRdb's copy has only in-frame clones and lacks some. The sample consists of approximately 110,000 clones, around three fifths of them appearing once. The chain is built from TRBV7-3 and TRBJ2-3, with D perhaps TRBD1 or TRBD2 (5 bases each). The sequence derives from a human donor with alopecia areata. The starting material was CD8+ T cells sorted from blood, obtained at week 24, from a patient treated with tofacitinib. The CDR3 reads CASSLELGGTDTQYF. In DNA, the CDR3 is TGTGCCAGCAGCTTAGAGCTGGGGGGCACAGATACGCAGTATTTT. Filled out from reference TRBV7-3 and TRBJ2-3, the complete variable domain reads GAGVSQTPSNKVTEKGKYVELRCDPISGHTALYWYRQSLGQGPEFLIYFQGTGAADDSGLPNDRFFAVRPEGSVSTLKIQRTERGDSAVYLCASSLELGGTDTQYFGPGTRLTVL.